These 19 T cell receptor beta chains originate from one sample sequenced in a study of blood T cell repertoires in COVID-19 (dated by TCRdb to the early 2020s). The receptor library was made with the immunoSEQ multiplex PCR assay. TCRdb's version of the immuneACCESS table is confined to in-frame rearrangements and falls short of the full clone set. An unresolved V gene accounts for under half of the shortfall where checked; the remainder is of unknown origin. In this sample the table shows roughly 72,000 clones, 88% of which occur a single time. Over 35% of the sample is in the top ten clones. Sequences were obtained from peripheral blood. Receptor source: a human donor in a cohort sampled during active COVID-19.

In this sample, this clone turned up once. V is TRBV3-1 (or the pseudogene TRBV3-2) and J is TRBJ2-1, with 12 positions matching TRBD2. With V trimmed by 0 bases and J by 8 bases, 11 bases remained unmatched. Germline V gene data show CDR1 as LGHDT and CDR2 as YNNKEL (reference sequence). CDR3 length: 18 residues. This CDR3 reads CASSQDTPLAGGQHEQFF. The CDR3 region has the DNA TGTGCCAGCAGCCAAGATACCCCCCTAGCGGGGGGGCAGCATGAGCAGTTCTTC.

This CDR3 is CASSPHYTGYGYTF. As DNA, the CDR3 is TGTGCCAGCAGCCCGCATTATACAGGCTATGGCTACACCTTC. The chain employs TRBV11-2 and TRBJ1-2; TRBD1 might be the D (5 bases). The CDR3 sequence is 14 residues long. Trimming took 5 bases from V and 4 from J, leaving 14 bases between them. Germline V lookup: CDR1 SGHAT, CDR2 FQNNGV.

The chain carries TRBV10-3 and TRBJ2-3, with D maybe TRBD2 (5 bases). The length of the CDR3 is 15 residues. V lost 4 bases and J 0 bases, leaving 11 bases between the germline ends. Looked up from germline, CDR1 is ENHRY and CDR2 is SYGVKD. CDR3 nucleotides: TGTGCCATCAGTGCCGCCAGGACTAGCACAGATACGCAGTATTTT. It codes for CAISAARTSTDTQYF.

The genes are TRBV7-8 and TRBJ2-5, with 10 bases fitting TRBD1. The V gene's germline CDR1 is SGHVS and CDR2 FQNEAQ. V shed 4 bases and J 5 bases; nucleotides not matched to a gene: 16. CDR3 size: 18 residues. CDR3 amino acids: CASSSFSGQGNPVETQYF. The CDR3 nucleotides are TGTGCCAGCAGCTCTTTCTCGGGACAGGGGAATCCGGTGGAGACCCAGTACTTC.

V usage is TRBV2 and J usage is TRBJ2-1; weak D call: TRBD2 (6 bases). The CDR3 is 15 residues long. Germline loops: CDR1 SNHLY, CDR2 FYNNEI. Trimming took off 6 bases at V and 2 bases at J, with 14 bases between the two ends. This CDR3 is CASRPRDSAYNEQFF. CDR3 in DNA: TGTGCCAGCAGACCCCGGGACTCGGCCTACAATGAGCAGTTCTTC.

The V gene is TRBV5-4, the J gene TRBJ2-1; 10 nucleotides line up with TRBD2. With V trimmed by 3 bases and J by 3 bases, 9 bases remained unmatched. Germline V gene sequence: CDR1 SGHNT, CDR2 YYREEE (reference sequence). The CDR3 has 17 amino acids. CDR3 DNA sequence: TGTGCCAGCAGCTCGGGCATTAGCGGGAGGCTCTACAATGAGCAGTTCTTC. It specifies CASSSGISGRLYNEQFF.

The chain employs TRBV7-9 and TRBJ1-4, with a possible D match to TRBD1 (5 bases). Germline-derived CDR1 and CDR2 are SEHNR and FQNEAQ (reference sequence). There are 16 residues in the CDR3. Between the trimmed V and J ends, which lost 5 bases and 7 bases, there was a span of 20 bases. The CDR3 protein is CASSQSMGEGREKLFF. In nucleotides, the CDR3 is TGTGCCAGCAGCCAATCCATGGGGGAGGGACGTGAAAAACTGTTTTTT.

This sequence joins TRBV2 and TRBJ1-2; the match to TRBD1 covers 7 bases. The V gene's germline CDR1 is SNHLY and CDR2 FYNNEI. With 4 bases clipped from V and 2 bases from J, the junction kept 10 bases outside the gene matches. The CDR3 is 16 residues long. The CDR3 sequence: CASSGGLDRSNYGYTF. The DNA of the CDR3 is TGTGCCAGCAGTGGAGGGCTGGACAGGTCGAACTATGGCTACACCTTC.

J is TRBJ1-3 and V is TRBV30; D is perhaps TRBD1 (6 bases). V was cut by 4 bases and J by 2 bases, with 9 bases left in between. Germline V gene sequence: CDR1 GTSNPN, CDR2 SVGIG (reference sequence). This CDR3 has 13 amino acids. This CDR3 reads CAWNRQAGNTIYF. The CDR3 DNA follows: TGTGCCTGGAATCGACAGGCTGGAAACACCATATATTTT.

The chain joins TRBV5-1 to TRBJ1-1; unclear D gene. The germline gives CDR1 SGHRS, CDR2 YFSETQ. V was pared by 1 base and J by 7 bases, with 17 bases between. The CDR3 covers 15 residues. CDR3 residues: CASSLNLMARHEAFF. For the CDR3, the DNA is TGCGCCAGCAGCTTGAACCTCATGGCCAGGCATGAAGCTTTCTTT. Using reference TRBV5-1 and TRBJ1-1 for the parts outside the CDR3, the full variable domain is KAGVTQTPRYLIKTRGQQVTLSCSPISGHRSVSWYQQTPGQGLQFLFEYFSETQRNKGNFPGRFSGRQFSNSRSEMNVSTLELGDSALYLCASSLNLMARHEAFFGQGTRLTVV.

Only a few counts were recorded for this clone. The chain has TRBV19 and TRBJ2-5; weak D call: TRBD1 (6 bases). Trimming pared 3 bases from V and 1 base from J, leaving 12 bases between. The CDR3 totals 15 residues. The germline CDR1 and CDR2 sequences are LNHDA and SQIVND (reference sequence). As DNA, the CDR3 is TGTGCCAGTAGTATCTGGGGGCAGTCCCAAGAGACCCAGTACTTC. This translates into CASSIWGQSQETQYF.

The V and J genes are TRBV6-1 and TRBJ1-5; TRBD1 matches 8 bases. The CDR3 runs to 16 residues. Germline V gene data show CDR1 as MNHNS and CDR2 as SASEGT. V was pared by 0 bases and J by 3 bases, with 4 bases of the junction left unmatched. The CDR3 is CASSEARDRNNQPQHF. CDR3 sequence (DNA): TGTGCCAGCAGTGAAGCTAGGGACAGGAACAATCAGCCCCAGCATTTT.

This rearrangement joins TRBV28 to TRBJ2-1; 8 bases map to TRBD2. The CDR3 consists of 15 residues. Germline V CDR1 and CDR2: MDHEN, SYDVKM. V shed 5 bases, J shed 4 bases, and the junction held 7 bases outside the gene matches. The CDR3 nucleotides are TGTGCCAGCAGTGCCTATAGCGGGGTGTACAATGAGCAGTTCTTC. Translating gives CASSAYSGVYNEQFF. Based on the CDR3 plus reference TRBV28 and TRBJ2-1, the full variable domain is DVKVTQSSRYLVKRTGEKVFLECVQDMDHENMFWYRQDPGLGLRLIYFSYDVKMKEKGDIPEGYSVSREKKERFSLILESASTNQTSMYLCASSAYSGVYNEQFFGPGTRLTVL.

The chain combines TRBV28 with TRBJ2-1; TRBD2 might be the D (6 bases). Germline loops: CDR1 MDHEN, CDR2 SYDVKM. CDR3 size: 22 residues. Trimming removed 4 bases at V and 0 bases at J, with 31 bases between. This CDR3 is CASSYGEGGWEVPKSSYNEQFF. CDR3 DNA sequence: TGTGCCAGCAGTTATGGGGAAGGAGGGTGGGAGGTACCTAAGAGCTCCTACAATGAGCAGTTCTTC.

This chain connects TRBV6-4 to TRBJ2-3, with TRBD2 matching 11 bases. J was trimmed by 4 bases and V by 6 bases; bases with no gene match: 6. Germline V lookup: CDR1 MRHNA, CDR2 SNTAGT. CDR3 length: 15 residues. CDR3 nucleotides: TGTGCCAGCAGAATTAGCGGGAGGGCCGCAGATACGCAGTATTTT. Its protein product is CASRISGRAADTQYF.

The chain couples TRBV6-2 or TRBV6-3 to TRBJ2-3, with D possibly being TRBD2 (6 bases). From germline, CDR1 is MNHEY and CDR2 SVGEGT. The germline V and J ends were trimmed by 4 bases and 1 base, with 21 bases remaining between them. The CDR3 has 18 amino acids. This chain's CDR3 is CASSSPTRFLERTDTQYF. For the CDR3, the DNA is TGTGCCAGCAGTTCTCCGACTAGGTTTCTGGAGCGCACAGATACGCAGTATTTT.

V is TRBV28 and J is TRBJ1-2, with 8 positions matching TRBD1. Trimming took 6 bases from V and 4 from J; bases not matched to a gene: 10. The CDR3 contains 15 residues. The germline V gene has CDR1 MDHEN and CDR2 SYDVKM. CDR3 in amino acids: CASRIGFDRGYGYTF. CDR3 sequence (DNA): TGTGCCAGCAGAATAGGATTCGACAGGGGCTATGGCTACACCTTC.

This clone was observed a single time. The V and J genes are TRBV11-3 and TRBJ2-1; 8 bases are shared with TRBD2. Per the germline V gene, CDR1 is SGHNT and CDR2 is YENEEA. J lost 8 bases, V lost 3 bases, and 12 bases had no gene match. The CDR3 has 16 amino acids. The CDR3 DNA follows: TGTGCCAGCAGCTTTACTACTAGCGGTCTTCGGGATGAGCAGTTCTTC. It encodes CASSFTTSGLRDEQFF.

This chain connects TRBV28 to TRBJ1-2; D call uncertain. The V end was cut by 3 bases, the J end by 4 bases, with 6 bases between. This CDR3 has 12 amino acids. CDR1 and CDR2 (germline): MDHEN, SYDVKM. The CDR3 is CASSFTAYGYTF. CDR3 DNA: TGTGCCAGCAGTTTTACAGCCTATGGCTACACCTTC.